This T cell receptor beta chain was identified in a study of CD4 T cells in relation to SARS-CoV-2 and coronaviruses. Sequencing was performed with immunoSEQ multiplex PCR; in TCRdb, only in-frame clones are kept and a portion is missing. The sample lists over 25,000 clones, 75% to 80% occurring once. Study outcomes and limitations: Around 60% of donors had memory CD4+ clonotypes crossrecognizing SARS-CoV-2 and common cold coronavirus spike.

The CDR3 length is 13 residues. V was pared by 3 bases and J by 4 bases, with 7 bases between. Germline CDR1 MNHNS, CDR2 SASEGT. The unexposed donors gave CD4+ T cells in about 2010-2019, prior to COVID-19. The cells were cultured for under twelve days before CD4+ T cells were isolated. As cell numbers allowed, unexposed-donor CD4+ T cells faced SARS-CoV-2 S/N and four cold-coronavirus spikes. On this clone: Its specificity is unknown.

The chain uses TRBV6-1 and TRBJ1-5; D uncertain. The receptor's source is a human donor in good health. The source material was CD4+ T cells from PBMCs, cultured in vitro. The CDR3 loop is CASSETDNQPQHF. In DNA form, the CDR3 reads TGTGCCAGCAGTGAGACGGATAATCAGCCCCAGCATTTT.